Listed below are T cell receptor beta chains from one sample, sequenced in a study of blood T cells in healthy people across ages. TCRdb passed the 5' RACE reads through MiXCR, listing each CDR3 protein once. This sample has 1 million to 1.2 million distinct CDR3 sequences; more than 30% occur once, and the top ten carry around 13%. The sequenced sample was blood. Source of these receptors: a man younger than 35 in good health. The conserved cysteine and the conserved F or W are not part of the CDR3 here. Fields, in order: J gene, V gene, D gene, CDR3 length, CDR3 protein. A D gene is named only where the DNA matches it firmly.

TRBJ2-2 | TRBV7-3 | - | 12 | ASSADPNSGELF
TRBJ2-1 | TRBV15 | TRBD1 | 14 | ATSSRDRVPLNEQF
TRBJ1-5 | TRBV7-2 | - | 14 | ASSLLGRNSNQPQH
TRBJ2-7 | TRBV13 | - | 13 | ASSRRLVPSYEQY
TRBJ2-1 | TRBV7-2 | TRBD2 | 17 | ASSLTYPTSGGPYNEQF
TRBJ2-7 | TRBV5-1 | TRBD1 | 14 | ASSLIGGTGDNEQY
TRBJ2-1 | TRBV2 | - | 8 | ASNGNEQF
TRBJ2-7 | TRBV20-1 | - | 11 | SARNRISYEQY
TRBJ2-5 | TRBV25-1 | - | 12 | ASSEYGGRETQY
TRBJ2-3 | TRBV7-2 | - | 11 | ASSTEGLGTQY
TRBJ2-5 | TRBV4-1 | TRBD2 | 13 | ASSQESGLVETQY
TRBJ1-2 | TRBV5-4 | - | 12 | ASSLKREDYGYT
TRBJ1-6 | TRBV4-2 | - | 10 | ASSHENSPPH
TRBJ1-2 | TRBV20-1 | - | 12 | SAPRDDWDYGYT
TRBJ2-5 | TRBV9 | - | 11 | ASAPFYQETQY
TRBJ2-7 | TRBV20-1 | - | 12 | SAREGAQYNEQY
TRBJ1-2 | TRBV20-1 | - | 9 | SARDGAGYT
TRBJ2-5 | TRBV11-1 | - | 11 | ASSSRLEETQY
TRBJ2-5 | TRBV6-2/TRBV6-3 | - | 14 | ASSYPPDRFVETQY
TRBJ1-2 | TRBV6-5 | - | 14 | ASSPGEGRFDYGYT
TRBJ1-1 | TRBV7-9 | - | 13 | ASNPDRTMNTEAF
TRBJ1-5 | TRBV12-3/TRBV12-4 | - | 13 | ASSLVSKENQPQH
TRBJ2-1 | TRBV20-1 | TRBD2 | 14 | SAGTSGGPSYNEQF
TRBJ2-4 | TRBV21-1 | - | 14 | ASSNTGRATKNIQY
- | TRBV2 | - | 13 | ASSDRTTPVNIQY
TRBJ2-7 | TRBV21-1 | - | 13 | ASSFRPGSPYEQY
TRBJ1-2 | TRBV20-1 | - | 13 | SARDSVGANYGYT
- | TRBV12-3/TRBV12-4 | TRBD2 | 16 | ASSLTSGGLYSYNEQY
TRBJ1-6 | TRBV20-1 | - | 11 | SARAGLRSPLH
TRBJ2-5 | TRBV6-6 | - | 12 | ASRGTTRLETQY
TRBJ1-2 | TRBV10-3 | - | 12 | AISERQVSYGYT
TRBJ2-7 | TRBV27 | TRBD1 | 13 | ASSSGQGRSYEQY
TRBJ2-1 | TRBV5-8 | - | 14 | ASSLFGAIRYNEQF
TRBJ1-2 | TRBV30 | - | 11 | AWTNTRGHGYT
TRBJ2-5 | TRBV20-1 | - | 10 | SARGVRDEQY
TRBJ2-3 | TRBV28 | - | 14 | ASSLWAGKDTDTQY
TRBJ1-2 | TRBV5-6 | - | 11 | ASTLRGFYGYT
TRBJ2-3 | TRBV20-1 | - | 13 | SARLGSRYTDTQY
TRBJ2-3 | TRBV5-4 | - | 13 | ASSLRASSTDTQY
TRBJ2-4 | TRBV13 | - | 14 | ASSPQGGGAKNIQY
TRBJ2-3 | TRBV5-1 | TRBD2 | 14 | ASSLRPSQGGDTQY
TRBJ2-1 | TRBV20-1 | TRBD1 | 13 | SAIQGMERGNEQF
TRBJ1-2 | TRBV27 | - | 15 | ASSFRPGTPGDYGHT
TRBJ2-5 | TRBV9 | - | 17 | ASSVAGSGTRPVQETQY
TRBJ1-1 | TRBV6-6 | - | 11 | ASSRLWGTEAF
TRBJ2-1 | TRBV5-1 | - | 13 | ASSLALTGRNEQF
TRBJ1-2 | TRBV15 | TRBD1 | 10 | ATSRDLRTGT
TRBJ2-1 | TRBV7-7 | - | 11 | ASSPPGDNEQF
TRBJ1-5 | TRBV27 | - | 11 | ASSAQAGQPQH
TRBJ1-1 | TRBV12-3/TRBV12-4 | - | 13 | ASSWGPTKEREAF
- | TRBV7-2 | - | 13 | ASNVWDVEKETQY
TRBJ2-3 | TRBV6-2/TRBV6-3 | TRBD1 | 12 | ASSYDRGTDTQY